A single sample gave rise to the 20 T cell receptor beta chains below, sequenced in a study of metastatic and nonmetastatic thyroid tumors. Patients were all untreated before their thyroid surgery. MiXCR reprocessed the PCR reads for TCRdb. The sample yields roughly 55,000 clones, roughly 17% seen once. Input material: blood. These receptors were obtained from a male donor with papillary thyroid cancer or a benign thyroid nodule (not recorded which). Some clones in this sample may be carry-over from other donors' samples.

This clone was counted only a few times. A read error may produce the germline difference seen at one junction end. This sequence joins TRBV20-1 and TRBJ2-1; 13 positions match TRBD2. CDR1 and CDR2 (germline): DFQATT, SNEGSKA (reference sequence). This CDR3 has 17 amino acids. CDR3 in amino acids: CSARYFTSGRASDEQFF. CDR3 DNA sequence: TGCAGTGCTAGATATTTTACTAGCGGGAGGGCCTCTGATGAACAGTTCTTC.

In this sample, this clone turned up many times. The chain is built from TRBV9 and TRBJ2-5; TRBD2 matches 15 bases. CDR1 and CDR2 from the germline V gene are SGDLS and YYNGEE. The junction had 9 bases not matched to a gene; V was cut back by 4 bases and J by 5 bases. The CDR3 loop spans 17 amino acids. CDR3 coding DNA: TGTGCCAGCAGCCCCTGGACTAGCGGGAGGGCCTTGGAGACCCAGTACTTC. Translated: CASSPWTSGRALETQYF.

In its sample, this clone was seen many times. The chain joins TRBV7-2 to TRBJ2-4, with unresolved D. Trimming pared 0 bases from V and 4 bases from J, leaving 22 bases between. This CDR3 has 19 amino acids. Germline lookup yields CDR1 SGHTA and CDR2 FQGNSA. CDR3 bases: TGTGCCAGCAGCTTAGCGCTATTCACCAGTGTCGGAGTTAAAAACATTCAGTACTTC. Residues: CASSLALFTSVGVKNIQYF.

This clone was counted at least ten times. The chain recombines TRBV3-1 with TRBJ1-6; TRBD1 might be the D (5 bases). This CDR3 spans 15 amino acids. With 4 bases removed from V and 6 bases from J, the gap between germline ends came to 13 bases. Germline values: CDR1 LGHDT, CDR2 YNNKEL (reference sequence). The CDR3 DNA sequence: TGTGCCAGCAGCCCGGGGGTAGCTCGTAATTCACCCCTCCACTTT. It specifies CASSPGVARNSPLHF.

Only a few counts were recorded for this clone. A read error is possible here, since a much larger clone lies one base away. The chain couples TRBV29-1 to TRBJ1-2; D may be TRBD1 (6 bases). Trimming removed 0 bases at V and 4 bases at J, with 18 bases between. Germline V gene lookup returns CDR1 SQVTM and CDR2 ANQGSEA. This CDR3 spans 16 amino acids. The CDR3 bases are TGCAGCGTTGAAGATCCAGAGAAAGAGACAGGCTATGGCTACACCTTC. As protein: CSVEDPEKETGYGYTF.

This clone was seen many times. The J gene is TRBJ2-2, the V gene TRBV7-6, with D uncertain. Germline V gene data show CDR1 as SGHVS and CDR2 as FNYEAQ. The CDR3 spans 12 residues. Deletions cut 8 bases from V and 6 bases from J, with 10 bases between. This CDR3 is CASPSPAGELFF. In nucleotides, the CDR3 is TGTGCCAGCCCCAGTCCGGCCGGGGAGCTGTTTTTT. Full variable domain (outside the CDR3, taken from reference TRBV7-6 and TRBJ2-2): GAGVSQSPRYKVTKRGQDVALRCDPISGHVSLYWYRQALGQGPEFLTYFNYEAQQDKSGLPNDRFSAERPEGSISTLTIQRTEQRDSAMYRCASPSPAGELFFGEGSRLTVL.

This clone was detected many times. The chain carries TRBV5-1 and TRBJ2-2; no clear D gene. Trimming removed 4 bases at V and 2 bases at J, with 21 bases between. Per germline, CDR1 SGHRS and CDR2 YFSETQ. CDR3 length: 18 residues. The CDR3 DNA reads TGCGCCAGCAGCAATAGGGTCGCCCGTCCCGTAAACACCGGGGAGCTGTTTTTT. Protein sequence: CASSNRVARPVNTGELFF.

Ten or more counts support this clone. For the CDR3, the DNA is TGTGCCAGCAGCAAGACTACAGATACGCAGTATTTT. This sequence encodes CASSKTTDTQYF. The chain joins TRBV28 to TRBJ2-3; D not certain. Germline loops: CDR1 MDHEN, CDR2 SYDVKM. CDR3 length equals 12 residues. The V gene lost 6 bases and the J gene lost 3 bases, with 7 bases spanning the gap. The full variable domain, completed using reference TRBV28 and TRBJ2-3, is DVKVTQSSRYLVKRTGEKVFLECVQDMDHENMFWYRQDPGLGLRLIYFSYDVKMKEKGDIPEGYSVSREKKERFSLILESASTNQTSMYLCASSKTTDTQYFGPGTRLTVL.

This clone was observed many times. The genes are TRBV12-3 or TRBV12-4 and TRBJ1-1; no reliable D call. V was cut by 1 base and J by 0 bases, with 6 bases left in between. This CDR3 is built from 14 residues. The CDR3 nucleotides are TGTGCCAGCAGTTTAGGGTCTGTGAACACTGAAGCTTTCTTT. Translated: CASSLGSVNTEAFF.

Concerning this clone: This CDR3 is also generated by other DNA sequences in the sample. The DNA for the CDR3 is TGCGCCAGCTCATCCGGACAACTCTACGAGCAGTACGTC. Translating gives CASSSGQLYEQYV. The V call is TRBV18, the J call TRBJ2-7; D may be TRBD1 (5 bases). This CDR3 comprises 13 residues. Germline V gives CDR1 KGHSH, CDR2 LQKENI.

With regard to this clone: Since a much larger clone is just one base distant, this may be a read error. Other DNA sequences in this sample translate to the same CDR3. The chain links TRBV7-9 to TRBJ2-7; TRBD2 is a possible D gene (5 bases). Germline CDR1 SEHNR, CDR2 FQNEAQ (reference sequence). V lost 11 bases to trimming and J lost 5 bases, with 16 bases between them. This CDR3 is 12 amino acids long. The CDR3 bases are TGTGCCTGCGCCCGTGACTACCACGAGCAGTACGTC. It is translated as CACARDYHEQYV.

Points on this clone: One end of the junction varies from germline; a read error may be responsible. This sequence joins TRBV6-1 and TRBJ1-5, with D possibly matching TRBD1 (5 bases). Germline loops: CDR1 MNHNS, CDR2 SASEGT. The CDR3 is 15 residues long. In nucleotides, the CDR3 is TGTGCCAGCAGTGAAGACGGTGGGGCAGACCAGCCCAAGCATTTT. It specifies CASSEDGGADQPKHF.

This clone was counted at least ten times. The V gene is TRBV9, the J gene TRBJ2-1; D remains ambiguous. This CDR3 region has 16 residues. Per germline, CDR1 SGDLS and CDR2 YYNGEE. The V gene lost 0 bases and the J gene lost 0 bases, with 10 bases spanning the gap. The CDR3 reads CASSVAPTGSYNEQFF. DNA for the CDR3: TGTGCCAGCAGCGTAGCTCCGACGGGCTCCTACAATGAGCAGTTCTTC.

There are many counts of this clone. This sequence joins TRBV10-1 and TRBJ2-7, with 7 bases lining up with TRBD1. Germline V gene lookup returns CDR1 WNHNN and CDR2 SYGVQD (reference sequence). The J segment lost 6 bases and the V segment lost 9 bases, leaving 8 bases of the junction unmatched. This CDR3 has 12 residues. CDR3: CARSYRGSEQYV. The CDR3 DNA follows: TGCGCCAGGTCATACAGGGGTTCCGAGCAGTACGTC.

CDR3 in amino acids: CASSVTLYEQYF. The CDR3 DNA follows: TGTGCCAGCAGCGTCACTTTATACGAGCAGTACTTC. The chain recombines TRBV2 with TRBJ2-7, with no clear D. The CDR3 runs to 12 residues. Trimming took off 6 bases at V and 4 bases at J, with 10 bases between the two ends. Germline V gene data show CDR1 as SNHLY and CDR2 as FYNNEI.

This clone appeared many times. V gene TRBV6-4 combines with J gene TRBJ1-1, with a possible D match to TRBD1 (5 bases). Germline assignment: CDR1 MRHNA and CDR2 SNTAGT. The CDR3 consists of 12 residues. V dropped 1 base and J dropped 10 bases, with 10 bases sitting between them. This chain's CDR3 is CASSDFQGRAFF. The CDR3, as DNA: TGTGCCAGCAGTGACTTCCAGGGCCGAGCTTTCTTT.

The chain uses TRBV7-9 and TRBJ2-3; no clear D. The germline gives CDR1 SEHNR, CDR2 FQNEAQ (reference sequence). The V end was cut by 7 bases, the J end by 4 bases, with 12 bases between. The CDR3 has 13 residues. The CDR3 loop is CASTHVLSDTQYF. For the CDR3, the DNA is TGTGCCAGCACCCATGTCTTATCAGATACGCAGTATTTT.

At least ten counts were recorded for this clone. This rearrangement joins TRBV10-3 to TRBJ2-5; a weak D match, TRBD1 (6 bases). V lost 4 bases and J lost 2, with 8 bases in between. CDR1 and CDR2 from the germline V gene are ENHRY and SYGVKD. This CDR3 is 13 amino acids long. Here the CDR3 reads CAISGDRQETQYF. In nucleotides, the CDR3 is TGTGCCATCAGTGGAGACAGGCAAGAGACCCAGTACTTC.

The table lists this clone with many counts. Additional DNA sequences in this sample encode the identical CDR3. The gene calls are TRBV15 and TRBJ1-2, with D maybe TRBD1 (6 bases). CDR3 length equals 14 residues. V lost 4 bases and J lost 6, with 15 bases in between. The V gene's germline CDR1 is LNHNV and CDR2 YYDKDF (reference sequence). In nucleotides, the CDR3 is TGTGCCACCAGCACCGGGGGGCGGTACGATGGCTACACCTTC. It codes for CATSTGGRYDGYTF.

This clone was detected ten times or more. The gene calls are TRBV15 and TRBJ2-5; D is possibly TRBD2 (6 bases). This CDR3 is built from 14 residues. Looked up from germline, CDR1 is LNHNV and CDR2 is YYDKDF (reference sequence). V was pared by 1 base and J by 4 bases, with 10 bases between. CDR3 residues: CATSRAPGAETQYF. In nucleotides, the CDR3 is TGTGCCACCAGCAGAGCCCCGGGAGCAGAGACCCAGTACTTC. The full variable domain, its missing parts supplied by reference TRBV15 and TRBJ2-5, is DAMVIQNPRYQVTQFGKPVTLSCSQTLNHNVMYWYQQKSSQAPKLLFHYYDKDFNNEADTPDNFQSRRPNTSFCFLDIRSPGLGDTAMYLCATSRAPGAETQYFGPGTRLLVL.